This T cell receptor beta chain was profiled in a study of monozygotic twins with inflammatory bowel disease. Total RNA from whole blood was isolated with no T cell sorting. UMIs were attached via template switching, each with a 6-nucleotide sample barcode. TCRdb re-called the 5' RACE reads and shows each CDR3 protein once, DNA omitted. Its table records about 43,000 distinct CDR3 sequences. Germline CDR1 reads SQVTM; CDR2 reads ANQGSEA. This CDR3 region has 13 residues. Study outcomes and limitations: No single strong signal or clonotype associated with IBD was supported.

Concerning this clonotype: The antigen is unknown.

This receptor was taken from a human donor with ulcerative colitis or Crohn's disease, or a healthy co-twin of an affected twin (not recorded which). The chain recombines TRBV29-1 with TRBJ2-7; without DNA, the TCRdb call of TRBD1 cannot be checked. The sequenced sample was blood. CDR3 sequence reads: CSVAGTTIYEQYF.